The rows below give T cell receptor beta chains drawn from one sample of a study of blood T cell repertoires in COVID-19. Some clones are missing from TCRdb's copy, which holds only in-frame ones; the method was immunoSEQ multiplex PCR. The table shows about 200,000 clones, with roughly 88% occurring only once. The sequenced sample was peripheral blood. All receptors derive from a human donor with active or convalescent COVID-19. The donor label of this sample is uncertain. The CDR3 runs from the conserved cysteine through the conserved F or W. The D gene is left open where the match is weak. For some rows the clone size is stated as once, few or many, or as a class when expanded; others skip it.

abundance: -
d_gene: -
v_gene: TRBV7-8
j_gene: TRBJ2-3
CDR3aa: CASSLEGESTDTQYF
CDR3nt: TGTGCCAGCAGCTTAGAAGGGGAAAGCACAGATACGCAGTATTTT

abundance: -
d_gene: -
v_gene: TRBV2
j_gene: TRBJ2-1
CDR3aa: CASRGVHEQFF
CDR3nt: TGTGCCAGCAGAGGGGTCCATGAGCAGTTCTTC

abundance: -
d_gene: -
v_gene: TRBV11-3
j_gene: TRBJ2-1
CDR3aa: CASSETGNEQFF
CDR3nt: TGTGCCAGCAGCGAGACGGGTAATGAGCAGTTCTTC

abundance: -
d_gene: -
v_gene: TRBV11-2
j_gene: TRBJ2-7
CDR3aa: CASSSWGFSSYEQYF
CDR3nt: TGTGCCAGCAGCTCATGGGGCTTTAGCTCCTACGAGCAGTACTTC

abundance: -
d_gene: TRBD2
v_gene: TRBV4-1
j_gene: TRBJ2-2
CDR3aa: CASSQAGLGGRAGGELFF
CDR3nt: TGCGCCAGCAGCCAGGCGGGACTAGGGGGTCGAGCTGGCGGGGAGCTGTTTTTT

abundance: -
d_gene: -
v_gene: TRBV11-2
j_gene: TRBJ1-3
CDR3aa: CASSLSHLGPIYF
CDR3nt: TGTGCCAGCAGCTTATCCCACCTGGGGCCCATATATTTT

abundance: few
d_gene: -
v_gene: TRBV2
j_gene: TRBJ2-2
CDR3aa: CASSEGPPGGQEGGELFF
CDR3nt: TGTGCCAGCAGTGAAGGCCCACCCGGGGGGCAGGAAGGCGGGGAGCTGTTTTTT

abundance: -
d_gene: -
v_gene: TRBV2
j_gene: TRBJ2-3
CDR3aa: CASSEGAGSSDTQYF
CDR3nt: TGTGCCAGCAGTGAGGGCGCGGGGTCTTCAGATACGCAGTATTTT

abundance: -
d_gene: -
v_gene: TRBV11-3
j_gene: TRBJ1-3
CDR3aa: CASSLDGHPGNTIYF
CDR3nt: TGTGCCAGCAGCTTAGACGGTCATCCTGGAAACACCATATATTTT

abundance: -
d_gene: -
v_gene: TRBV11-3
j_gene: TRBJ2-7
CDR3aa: CASSLGDRNEQYF
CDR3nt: TGTGCCAGCAGCTTAGGCGACAGAAACGAGCAGTACTTC

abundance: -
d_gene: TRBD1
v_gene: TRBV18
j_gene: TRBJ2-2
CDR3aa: CASSPRFLTGTGELFF
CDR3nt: TGTGCCAGCTCGCCGCGGTTTCTGACAGGGACCGGGGAGCTGTTTTTT

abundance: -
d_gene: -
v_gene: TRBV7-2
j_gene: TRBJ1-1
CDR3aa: CASRVWGGNTEAFF
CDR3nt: TGTGCCAGCAGGGTCTGGGGGGGTAACACTGAAGCTTTCTTT

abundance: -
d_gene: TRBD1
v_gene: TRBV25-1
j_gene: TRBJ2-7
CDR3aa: CASSDPGTGAYEQYF
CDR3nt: TGTGCCAGCAGTGATCCCGGGACAGGGGCCTACGAGCAGTACTTC

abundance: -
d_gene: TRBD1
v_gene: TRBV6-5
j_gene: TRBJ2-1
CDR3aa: CASIGGQESYNEQFF
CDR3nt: TGTGCCAGCATCGGAGGACAGGAATCCTACAATGAGCAGTTCTTC

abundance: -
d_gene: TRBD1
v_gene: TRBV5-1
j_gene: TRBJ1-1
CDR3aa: CASSSAGGRAFF
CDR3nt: TGCGCCAGCAGCTCGGCAGGGGGTCGGGCTTTCTTT

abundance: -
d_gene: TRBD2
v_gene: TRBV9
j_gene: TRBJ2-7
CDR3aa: CASSVDPGGNEQYF
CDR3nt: TGTGCCAGCAGCGTAGACCCGGGGGGGAACGAGCAGTACTTC

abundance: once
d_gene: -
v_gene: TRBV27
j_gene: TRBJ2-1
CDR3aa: CASSLWPDPTGEQFF
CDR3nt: TGTGCCAGCAGTTTATGGCCCGACCCGACGGGGGAGCAGTTCTTC

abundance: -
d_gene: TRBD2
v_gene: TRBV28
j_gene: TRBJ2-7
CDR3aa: CASSNGGGRDEQYF
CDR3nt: TGTGCCAGCAGTAACGGGGGGGGCAGGGACGAGCAGTACTTC

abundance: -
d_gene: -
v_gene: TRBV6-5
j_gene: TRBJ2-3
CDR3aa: CASIAGGTDTQYF
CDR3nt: TGTGCCAGCATTGCAGGGGGCACAGATACGCAGTATTTT

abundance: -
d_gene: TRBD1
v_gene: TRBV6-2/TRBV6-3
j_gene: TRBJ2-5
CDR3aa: CASSYASRGRILKTQYF
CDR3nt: TGTGCCAGCAGTTACGCCAGTAGGGGGCGAATCTTAAAGACCCAGTACTTC

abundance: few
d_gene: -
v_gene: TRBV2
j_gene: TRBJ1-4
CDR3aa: CASSFQGSEKLFF
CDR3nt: TGTGCCAGCAGTTTTCAGGGATCCGAAAAACTGTTTTTT

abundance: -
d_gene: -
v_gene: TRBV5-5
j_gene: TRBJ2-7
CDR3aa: CASSLVAGPTYEQYF
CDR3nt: TGTGCCAGCAGCTTGGTTGCGGGCCCCACCTACGAGCAGTACTTC

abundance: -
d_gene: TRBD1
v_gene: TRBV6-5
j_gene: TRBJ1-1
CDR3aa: CASDRGGNTEAFF
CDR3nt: TGTGCCAGCGACAGGGGAGGAAACACTGAAGCTTTCTTT

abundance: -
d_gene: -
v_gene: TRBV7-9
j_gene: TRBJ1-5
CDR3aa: CASSGGGASQPQHF
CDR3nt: TGTGCCAGCTCGGGAGGAGGGGCAAGTCAGCCCCAGCATTTT

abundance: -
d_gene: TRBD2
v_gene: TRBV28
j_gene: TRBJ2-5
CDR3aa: CASSLEAGVKTQYF
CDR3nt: TGTGCCAGCAGTTTAGAGGCGGGAGTGAAGACCCAGTACTTC

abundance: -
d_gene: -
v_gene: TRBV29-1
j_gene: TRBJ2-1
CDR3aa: CSAGRAASYNEQFF
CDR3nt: TGCAGCGCCGGGAGAGCGGCCTCCTACAATGAGCAGTTCTTC

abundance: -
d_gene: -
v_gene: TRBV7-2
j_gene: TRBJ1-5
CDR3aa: CASSLNYGLNQPQHF
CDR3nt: TGTGCCAGCAGCTTAAATTATGGACTGAATCAGCCCCAGCATTTT

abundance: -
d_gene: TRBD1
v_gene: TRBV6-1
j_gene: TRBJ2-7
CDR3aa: CASSEYPGTGGSLF
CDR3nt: TGTGCCAGCAGTGAATACCCGGGGACAGGGGGATCGCTCTTC

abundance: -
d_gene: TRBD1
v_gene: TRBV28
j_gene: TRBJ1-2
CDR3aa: CASKQGYTTYGYTF
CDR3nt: TGTGCCAGCAAACAGGGGTATACTACCTATGGCTACACCTTC

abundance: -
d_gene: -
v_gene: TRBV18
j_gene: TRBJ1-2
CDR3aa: CASSPAGFGYTF
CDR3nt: TGTGCCAGCTCACCGGCAGGGTTCGGCTACACCTTC